The 2 T cell receptor beta chains in this list originate from one sample, sequenced in a study of blood T cell repertoires in COVID-19. Method: immunoSEQ multiplex PCR; TCRdb's copy keeps in-frame clones and lacks some. The sample lists over 80,000 clones, roughly 88% occurring once. Sequenced: peripheral blood. These receptors were taken from an older man with acute or convalescent COVID-19.

This chain uses TRBV7-3 with TRBJ1-6; 8 bases map to TRBD1. Germline V CDR1 and CDR2: SGHTA, FQGTGA. The CDR3 contains 14 residues. Trimming took 4 bases from V and 7 from J; bases not matched to a gene: 3. CDR3 sequence reads: CASSSGQGNSPLHF. CDR3 DNA: TGTGCCAGCAGCTCCGGACAGGGAAATTCACCCCTCCACTTT. The full variable domain, in which reference TRBV7-3 and TRBJ1-6 provide the parts outside the CDR3, is GAGVSQTPSNKVTEKGKYVELRCDPISGHTALYWYRQSLGQGPEFLIYFQGTGAADDSGLPNDRFFAVRPEGSVSTLKIQRTERGDSAVYLCASSSGQGNSPLHFGNGTRLTVT.

The rearrangement links TRBV6-5 to TRBJ1-1; tentative D call: TRBD1 (6 bases). CDR1 MNHEY and CDR2 SVGAGI come from the germline V gene. The CDR3 spans 13 residues. V was cut by 10 bases and J by 0 bases, with 12 bases left in between. This chain's CDR3 is CATIGQMNTEAFF. CDR3 in DNA: TGTGCCACCATCGGACAGATGAACACTGAAGCTTTCTTT.